A single sample gave rise to the 12 T cell receptor beta chains below, sequenced in a study of neurological immune-mediated disorders. TCRdb reprocessed the 5' RACE reads with MiXCR, giving one entry per CDR3 protein. The table lists about 58,000 distinct CDR3 sequences, about 3.7% of them singletons. Sequencing input: PBMCs. The receptors originated from an older woman with multiple sclerosis.

This clonotype came up many times. The V and J genes are TRBV20-1 and TRBJ1-1, with a tentative D call TRBD1 (5 bases). Trimming took off 3 bases at V and 0 bases at J, with 8 bases between the two ends. The CDR3 is 13 residues long. Germline V gives CDR1 DFQATT, CDR2 SNEGSKA (reference sequence). The CDR3 region is CSARGGVNTEAFF. DNA for the CDR3: TGCAGTGCTAGGGGGGGTGTGAACACTGAAGCTTTCTTT.

This clonotype was detected many times. The chain joins TRBV6-6 to TRBJ2-7, with TRBD1 matching 9 bases. Trimming took 6 bases from V and 3 from J; bases not matched to a gene: 6. Per the germline V gene, CDR1 is MNHNY and CDR2 is SVGAGI (reference sequence). The CDR3 spans 14 residues. The CDR3 bases are TGTGCCAGCAGGCGGACAGGGGTCCGCTACGAGCAGTACTTC. It encodes CASRRTGVRYEQYF.

This clonotype has a count of ten or more. The chain carries TRBV5-1 and TRBJ2-3; 8 nucleotides line up with TRBD1. CDR1 and CDR2 (germline): SGHRS, YFSETQ. V was pared by 4 bases and J by 0 bases, with 13 bases of the junction left unmatched. The CDR3 has 18 amino acids. The CDR3 bases are TGCGCCAGCAGCCCCGGGACAGGTTCGTGGGCAAGCACAGATACGCAGTATTTT. Protein sequence: CASSPGTGSWASTDTQYF.

This clonotype was seen many times. CDR3 coding DNA: TGTGCCAGCAACCCGGGACTAGCGGGAGCGGAGACCCAGTACTTC. This sequence encodes CASNPGLAGAETQYF. The V gene is TRBV28, the J gene TRBJ2-5; the match to TRBD2 covers 14 bases. Per the germline V gene, CDR1 is MDHEN and CDR2 is SYDVKM. The CDR3 runs to 15 residues. Losses at the gene ends were 7 bases for V and 5 bases for J; bases not matched to a gene: 6.

This clonotype was seen at least ten times. The chain couples TRBV4-2 to TRBJ2-7; 10 bases match TRBD1. Per the germline V gene, CDR1 is LGHNA and CDR2 is YNFKEQ. The V segment lost 4 bases and the J segment 4 bases; nucleotides outside the gene matches: 7. The CDR3 has 15 residues. The CDR3 protein is CASSRETGGSYEQYF. The CDR3 nucleotides are TGTGCCAGCAGCCGAGAGACAGGGGGCAGTTACGAGCAGTACTTC.

This clonotype has at least ten counts. This chain joins TRBV20-1 and TRBJ2-1; 10 positions match TRBD2. V gave up 4 bases and J gave up 8 bases; unmatched junction bases: 14. In germline, CDR1 is DFQATT, CDR2 SNEGSKA (reference sequence). This CDR3 spans 16 amino acids. CDR3 DNA sequence: TGCAGTGCTAACCCAGGCGGGCTAGCGGGAGATCATGAGCAGTTCTTC. Translating it yields CSANPGGLAGDHEQFF.

This clonotype was seen ten or more times. This chain joins TRBV9 and TRBJ2-5, with D perhaps assigned TRBD1 or TRBD2 (5 bases each). CDR3 length equals 14 residues. V lost 5 bases to trimming and J lost 5 bases, with 16 bases between them. CDR1 is SGDLS and CDR2 is YYNGEE in the germline V gene. The CDR3 DNA follows: TGTGCCAGCAGTCCCCCAGGACGGGGCGAGACCCAGTACTTC. It codes for CASSPPGRGETQYF.

This clonotype was seen at least ten times. V is TRBV28 and J is TRBJ2-7; D remains ambiguous. The CDR3 contains 16 residues. Germline lookup yields CDR1 MDHEN and CDR2 SYDVKM. V lost 2 bases and J 0 bases, leaving 14 bases between the germline ends. CDR3 protein: CASSLRVGFSSYEQYF. The CDR3 DNA sequence: TGTGCCAGCAGTTTAAGGGTGGGCTTCAGCTCCTACGAGCAGTACTTC.

Many counts were recorded for this clonotype. The chain recombines TRBV20-1 with TRBJ1-4; unclear D gene. The V and J ends lost 4 bases and 12 bases respectively, with 15 bases between them. Germline CDR1 reads DFQATT; CDR2 reads SNEGSKA (reference sequence). The CDR3 runs 12 residues. CDR3 region: CSAKRPPKELFF. The CDR3 nucleotides read TGCAGTGCTAAAAGACCTCCAAAGGAACTGTTTTTT.

At least ten counts were recorded for this clonotype. V gene TRBV10-3 combines with J gene TRBJ1-1, with a tentative D call TRBD1 (5 bases). Germline CDR1 is ENHRY and CDR2 is SYGVKD. The ends were cut back, 10 bases at V and 4 bases at J, with 16 bases in the middle. This CDR3 has 13 amino acids. CDR3 in DNA: TGTGCCACCGAGGACATCGGGATCACTGAAGCTTTCTTT. Its translation is CATEDIGITEAFF.

This clonotype was counted at least ten times. The chain uses TRBV5-1 and TRBJ1-1; TRBD1 aligns across 8 bases. There are 13 residues in the CDR3. With V trimmed by 5 bases and J by 3 bases, 3 bases remained unmatched. The germline V gene has CDR1 SGHRS and CDR2 YFSETQ. The CDR3 here is CASRVTGDTEAFF. The CDR3 bases are TGCGCCAGCAGGGTGACAGGGGACACTGAAGCTTTCTTT. Looking up the rest from reference TRBV5-1 and TRBJ1-1 gives the full variable domain: KAGVTQTPRYLIKTRGQQVTLSCSPISGHRSVSWYQQTPGQGLQFLFEYFSETQRNKGNFPGRFSGRQFSNSRSEMNVSTLELGDSALYLCASRVTGDTEAFFGQGTRLTVV.

This clonotype was counted a few times. This chain links TRBV20-1 with TRBJ1-3, with TRBD1 matching over 8 bases. From germline, CDR1 is DFQATT and CDR2 SNEGSKA (reference sequence). Trimming took 1 base from V and 4 from J; bases not matched to a gene: 3. The CDR3 covers 14 residues. Here the CDR3 DNA reads TGCAGTGCTAGAGGGACAGGGTGGGGAAACACCATATATTTT. This codes for CSARGTGWGNTIYF.